The next 17 T cell receptor beta chains were all read from a single sample in a study of blood T cell repertoires in COVID-19. The data were produced by immunoSEQ multiplex PCR, yet TCRdb's version contains in-frame clones alone and is incomplete. The table has 50,000 or so clones, about 87% seen once. Input material: peripheral blood. All receptors come from a man older than 75 with acute or convalescent COVID-19.

The chain has TRBV5-1 and TRBJ2-3; 14 bases align to TRBD2. CDR3 length equals 17 residues. The V and J ends lost 0 bases and 4 bases, in that order; junction bases with no gene match: 4. The V gene's germline CDR1 is SGHRS and CDR2 YFSETQ. CDR3 amino acids: CASSLAQTSGGADTQYF. CDR3 coding DNA: TGCGCCAGCAGCTTGGCTCAGACTAGCGGGGGGGCAGATACGCAGTATTTT.

This sequence joins TRBV7-9 and TRBJ2-7; D is unclear. Per the germline V gene, CDR1 is SEHNR and CDR2 is FQNEAQ (reference sequence). The CDR3 sequence is 14 residues long. Trimming shortened V by 4 bases and J by 3 bases, and 13 bases separated the two germline ends. The CDR3 DNA is TGTGCCAGCAGCTCAAGTGCAGTCAGCTACGAGCAGTACTTC. Translating gives CASSSSAVSYEQYF.

The V gene is TRBV5-1, the J gene TRBJ1-6, with D perhaps TRBD1 (5 bases). Germline V CDR1 and CDR2: SGHRS, YFSETQ. With 0 bases removed from V and 13 bases from J, the gap between germline ends came to 17 bases. This CDR3 region has 15 residues. CDR3 sequence: CASSLGQQFGVPLHF. In nucleotides, the CDR3 is TGCGCCAGCAGCTTGGGACAGCAATTTGGGGTGCCCCTCCACTTT.

V and J are TRBV28 and TRBJ1-5; D gene uncertain. Per the germline V gene, CDR1 is MDHEN and CDR2 is SYDVKM. The V end was cut by 5 bases, the J end by 0 bases, with 5 bases between. The CDR3 sequence is 13 residues long. The CDR3 DNA is TGTGCCAGCAGTAGAGATAGCAATCAGCCCCAGCATTTT. This translates into CASSRDSNQPQHF. Based on the CDR3 plus reference TRBV28 and TRBJ1-5, the full variable domain is DVKVTQSSRYLVKRTGEKVFLECVQDMDHENMFWYRQDPGLGLRLIYFSYDVKMKEKGDIPEGYSVSREKKERFSLILESASTNQTSMYLCASSRDSNQPQHFGDGTRLSIL.

The CDR3 nucleotides are TGTGCCAGCAGTGAACAGGGGGCGAGGGGTGGCTACACCTTC. It is translated as CASSEQGARGGYTF. The chain joins TRBV25-1 to TRBJ1-2; 8 bases line up with TRBD1. Germline loops: CDR1 MGHDK, CDR2 SYGVNS. J lost 7 bases, V lost 2 bases, and 6 bases had no gene match. This CDR3 is 14 amino acids long.

This clone was seen just once. The chain is built from TRBV29-1 and TRBJ2-3; TRBD1 matches at 8 bases. This CDR3 is 13 amino acids long. The V gene end was trimmed by 7 bases and the J gene end by 0 bases; junction bases not matched to a gene: 3. CDR1 and CDR2 from the germline V gene are SQVTM and ANQGSEA. CDR3 protein: CSGDRGSTDTQYF. In DNA form, the CDR3 reads TGCAGCGGTGACAGGGGTAGCACAGATACGCAGTATTTT.

The chain links TRBV12-5 to TRBJ2-5; 7 nucleotides match TRBD1. CDR1 is LGHNT and CDR2 is FRNRAP in the germline V gene. The CDR3 consists of 13 residues. With V trimmed by 6 bases and J by 5 bases, 6 bases remained unmatched. The CDR3 is CASGPRGGETQYF. The CDR3 coding sequence is TGTGCTAGTGGCCCCCGAGGGGGCGAGACCCAGTACTTC.

In this sample, this clone turned up once. The V gene is TRBV24-1, the J gene TRBJ1-1; perhaps TRBD1 as D (5 bases). This CDR3 has 18 residues. V was cut by 5 bases and J by 0 bases, with 21 bases left in between. Germline values: CDR1 KGHDR, CDR2 SFDVKD. CDR3 coding DNA: TGTGCCACCAGTGCTATTACCGCAGGGACTGCCATGAACACTGAAGCTTTCTTT. This translates into CATSAITAGTAMNTEAFF.

The V and J genes are TRBV19 and TRBJ2-7; 9 nucleotides line up with TRBD2. The CDR3 spans 14 residues. Germline trimming cut 8 bases from V and 2 bases from J; bases unmatched to any gene: 7. Germline assignment: CDR1 LNHDA and CDR2 SQIVND (reference sequence). CDR3 DNA: TGTGCCAGTGGCACAGCGGGGGGTACCTACGAGCAGTACTTC. Protein sequence: CASGTAGGTYEQYF.

The rearrangement uses TRBV4-2 and TRBJ1-3, with D possibly matching TRBD1 (6 bases). The ends were cut back, 0 bases at V and 6 bases at J, with 15 bases in the middle. This CDR3 spans 16 amino acids. Germline V lookup: CDR1 LGHNA, CDR2 YNFKEQ. This CDR3 reads CASSQDRQGRANTIYF. The CDR3 DNA is TGTGCCAGCAGCCAAGATCGCCAGGGGAGAGCAAACACCATATATTTT.

This chain uses TRBV15 with TRBJ2-2, with D tentatively TRBD1 (5 bases). Per the germline V gene, CDR1 is LNHNV and CDR2 is YYDKDF (reference sequence). The CDR3 extends over 17 amino acids. The V and J ends lost 0 bases and 6 bases respectively, with 17 bases between them. CDR3 in DNA: TGTGCCACCAGCAGAGATTGGGCCCAGGCCAGGGCCGGGGAGCTGTTTTTT. Translating gives CATSRDWAQARAGELFF.

The rearrangement links TRBV2 to TRBJ1-1; weak D call: TRBD1 (6 bases). This CDR3 spans 14 amino acids. Germline V lookup: CDR1 SNHLY, CDR2 FYNNEI. Trimming pared 4 bases from V and 8 bases from J, leaving 17 bases between. The CDR3 DNA reads as TGTGCCAGCAGTGTTAATACAGGGACACGGGAAGCTTTCTTT. This gives the protein CASSVNTGTREAFF.

The chain employs TRBV5-3 and TRBJ1-2; 9 bases align to TRBD1. TRBV5-3 has ORF status, its function being uncertain. V gave up 4 bases and J gave up 6 bases; unmatched junction bases: 13. The CDR3 runs 16 residues. Here the CDR3 DNA reads TGTGCCAGAAGCCCGAATGGGACAGGGCCTCTCAATGGCTACACCTTC. This translates into CARSPNGTGPLNGYTF.

The V gene is TRBV10-2, the J gene TRBJ2-3; D might be TRBD2 (5 bases). V dropped 0 bases and J dropped 8 bases, with 6 bases sitting between them. CDR3 length: 12 residues. The germline CDR1 and CDR2 sequences are WSHSY and SAAADI. CDR3 loop: CASSESEGTQYF. The CDR3, as DNA: TGCGCCAGCAGTGAGTCAGAGGGTACGCAGTATTTT.

V gene TRBV3-1 (or the pseudogene TRBV3-2) combines with J gene TRBJ1-2, with D possibly matching TRBD1 (5 bases). Trimming took 2 bases from V and 8 from J, leaving 9 bases between them. Germline assignment: CDR1 LGHDT and CDR2 YNNKEL (reference sequence). This CDR3 has 12 amino acids. CDR3 nucleotide sequence: TGTGCCAGCAGCCAACCAGGGTACGGCTACACCTTC. Protein product: CASSQPGYGYTF.

The V call is TRBV18, the J call TRBJ2-5; weak D call: TRBD1 (6 bases). The V end was cut by 2 bases, the J end by 2 bases, with 15 bases between. The CDR3 covers 16 residues. Looked up from germline, CDR1 is KGHSH and CDR2 is LQKENI. The CDR3 DNA reads TGTGCCAGCTCACCAAAGGAAAGGGACATTCAAGAGACCCAGTACTTC. Residues: CASSPKERDIQETQYF.

The chain joins TRBV19 to TRBJ2-1; a possible D gene is TRBD2 (6 bases). V dropped 9 bases and J dropped 4 bases, with 19 bases sitting between them. The CDR3 covers 15 residues. Germline CDR1 is LNHDA and CDR2 is SQIVND (reference sequence). The CDR3 nucleotides are TGTGCCAGCTCCGGAAGACTAGGGTTTTACAATGAGCAGTTCTTC. Translating it yields CASSGRLGFYNEQFF.